This T cell receptor (beta chain) was obtained from a study of CD8 T cells in ankylosing spondylitis. One entry per CDR3 protein, called by TCRdb with MiXCR from the 5' RACE reads. The sample holds about 240,000 distinct CDR3 sequences, approximately 9% seen once. This clonotype has at least ten counts. Its target is not known. General study findings and limits: Several of the motif variants were reported before in synovial fluid and blood from reactive arthritis. Reports say disease-linked clones showed up significantly more in matched ankylosing spondylitis synovial fluid.

This CDR3 has 14 residues. Germline V gene lookup returns CDR1 SGHNT and CDR2 YENEEA. Between the trimmed V and J ends, which lost 3 bases and 2 bases, there was a span of 9 bases. The clonotype comes from a male donor with ankylosing spondylitis or in good health (not recorded which). Sequencing was carried out using blood, either unsorted or a sorted T cell fraction (not recorded which). The chain has TRBV11-3 and TRBJ2-3; D remains ambiguous. CDR3 amino acids: CASSFNGNTDTQYF. The CDR3 region has the DNA TGTGCCAGCAGCTTTAATGGGAACACAGATACGCAGTATTTT.